This TCR beta chain was identified in a study of graft-versus-host responses after intestinal transplantation. Study-wide context: In this cohort, recipients had multivisceral, liver-intestinal, or isolated intestinal transplants. Study-level findings and limits: Researchers found peak circulating GvH clone levels linked to early post-transplant HvG declines. Recipient-marrow GvH clones were detected, some having first appeared in ileum or blood.

The CDR3 length is 11 residues. Trimming stripped 5 bases from V and 9 bases from J, with 11 bases between. The germline V gene encodes CDR1 SNHLY and CDR2 FYNNEI. Turning to this clone: What it binds is not known.

The data were produced by immunoSEQ multiplex PCR, yet TCRdb's version contains in-frame clones alone and is incomplete. The table records about 150,000 clones, over 90% of them present only once. Here the sequenced sample was unstimulated CD4+ T cells sorted from spleen or lymph node cells, taken before intestinal transplant. This TCR was recovered from a human donor who received an intestinal transplant. The rearrangement links TRBV2 to TRBJ2-7; possibly TRBD1 or TRBD2 for D (5 bases each). CDR3 loop: CASSPGAGQYF. CDR3 DNA: TGTGCCAGCAGTCCCGGGGCTGGGCAGTACTTC.